Listed below are T cell receptor beta chains from one sample, sequenced in a study of cytomegalovirus exposure and HLA in healthy donors. TCRdb's table, derived via immunoSEQ multiplex PCR, lists solely in-frame clones and lacks some. The listing contains tens of thousands of clones. The sample was PBMCs. These receptor sequences come from a man over 45 in good health and CMV-seronegative. Both conserved end residues are part of each CDR3. The D gene is left open where the match is weak.

>NA|TRBV10-2|TRBJ1-3
CASRTLGRDTIYF
>NA|TRBV13|TRBJ2-5
CASRKRGGRETQYF
>NA|TRBV7-9|TRBJ2-7
CASMDMSYEQYF
>TRBD2|TRBV7-2|TRBJ2-7
CASSLETSGGEFSYEQYF
>NA|TRBV7-9|TRBJ2-5
CASSLNGGETQYF
>NA|TRBV10-3|TRBJ1-2
CATPRAGLGGYGYTF
>NA|TRBV7-2|TRBJ1-1
CASSLRQREAFF
>NA|TRBV6-1|TRBJ2-7
CASSSFYEQYF
>NA|TRBV5-4|TRBJ1-2
CASSFLQGSGYGYTF
>TRBD1|TRBV6-6|TRBJ2-4
CASSLDRGNIQYF
>NA|TRBV9|TRBJ1-4
CASSVSEGGNEKLFF
>TRBD1|TRBV2|TRBJ1-6
CASSAGTGPGPLHF
>NA|TRBV11-2|TRBJ2-1
CASSLDQAGRNEQFF
>TRBD1|TRBV27|TRBJ1-4
CASSFGTGDEKLFF
>NA|TRBV9|TRBJ1-1
CASSVGPGGTEAFF
>TRBD1|TRBV18|TRBJ2-7
CASSLGTGIPYF
>NA|TRBV6-6|TRBJ1-1
CASSYRGMLEAFF
>NA|TRBV2|TRBJ1-2
CASSDRQPANYGYTF
>TRBD1|TRBV18|TRBJ2-7
CASSPNRGSNEQYF
>NA|TRBV5-5|TRBJ2-4
CASSMGISDYDIQYF
>TRBD2|TRBV6-5|TRBJ2-7
CASSYSGGRGSYEQYF
>NA|TRBV5-1|TRBJ1-2
CASSLVTAYGYTF
>TRBD2|TRBV5-1|TRBJ2-5
CASSLGGGGEETQYF
>NA|TRBV9|TRBJ1-2
CASSVFGDTTNYGYTF
>TRBD1|TRBV10-3|TRBJ2-2
CAISATDRAGELFF
>NA|TRBV5-5|TRBJ2-5
CASSLTGGGARETQYF
>NA|TRBV11-2|TRBJ2-1
CASSYRDFALSSYNEQFF
>NA|TRBV11-2|TRBJ2-1
CASSPQRNEQFF
>TRBD1|TRBV5-1|TRBJ1-2
CASSLVDRKGNYGYTF
>TRBD1|TRBV29-1|TRBJ1-1
CSVGPGGNTEAFF
>NA|TRBV27|TRBJ1-2
CASSLTGFYGYTF
>TRBD2|TRBV15|TRBJ2-3
CATSRDPPGTSGTDTQYF
>TRBD2|TRBV7-6|TRBJ2-7
CASSRSGGAEEQYF
>TRBD1|TRBV23-1|TRBJ2-7
CASSQDGTAEQYF
>TRBD2|TRBV11-2|TRBJ2-3
CATGYQRGVTDTQYF
>NA|TRBV14|TRBJ2-3
CASSQVAFSTDTQYF
>NA|TRBV18|TRBJ1-3
CTSSLDSSGNTIYF
>NA|TRBV29-1|TRBJ2-3
CSVLTGTDTQYF
>TRBD1|TRBV28|TRBJ2-7
CASQGGQGGYEQYF
>TRBD1|TRBV6-7|TRBJ1-2
CASRARQGSPCYGYTF
>NA|TRBV10-2|TRBJ2-7
CASSEQTYSYEQYF
>TRBD1|TRBV7-9|TRBJ1-1
CASSLVLGQGAAAFF
>NA|TRBV28|TRBJ2-4
CASSLWDSGAKNIQYF
>NA|TRBV6-1|TRBJ1-2
CASSIYTF
>NA|TRBV6-6|TRBJ2-7
CASSRQESYEQYF